Below, 27 T cell receptor beta chains from the same sample are listed, as sequenced in a study of response to subunit inactivated influenza vaccine (dated by TCRdb to 2016 to 2019). Library preparation was by RT-PCR. TCRdb shows the sequencer as Illumina HiSeq 2500. TCRdb trimmed public reads at Q25 via fastp, called clones via MiXCR and kept in-frame beta chains. A single entry per CDR3 protein holds the most common genes and DNA from its merged rows. The sample table records about 240,000 distinct CDR3 sequences; 9% to 15% of these occur just once. In total, the top ten clones hold 7.8% of the sample. The sequences come from non-naive T cells sorted from PBMCs, collected 14 to 15 days before vaccination. The label giving this sample's cell subset or site can be read as: memory T cell fraction. The receptors stem from a man aged 50 to 60 who received an inactivated influenza vaccine. Donor details come from another sample of the same person, matched by shared clones.

V is TRBV19 and J is TRBJ2-3, with a tentative D call TRBD2 (6 bases). V dropped 5 bases and J dropped 8 bases, with 14 bases sitting between them. CDR3 length: 13 residues. Germline V lookup: CDR1 LNHDA, CDR2 SQIVND (reference sequence). DNA of the CDR3: TGTGCCAGTAGTCCCCGTCGAGCGGGTACGCAGTATTTT. Translated, it gives CASSPRRAGTQYF. Using reference TRBV19 and TRBJ2-3 for the parts outside the CDR3, the full variable domain is DGGITQSPKYLFRKEGQNVTLSCEQNLNHDAMYWYRQDPGQGLRLIYYSQIVNDFQKGDIAEGYSVSREKKESFPLTVTSAQKNPTAFYLCASSPRRAGTQYFGPGTRLTVL.

This clonotype was recorded at least ten times. The V and J genes are TRBV7-6 and TRBJ2-3; 10 nucleotides agree with TRBD2. The CDR3 totals 17 residues. In germline, CDR1 is SGHVS, CDR2 FNYEAQ. Trimming at V came to 4 bases and at J to 1 base, leaving 8 bases not matched to a gene. CDR3 residues: CASSSAGGITRTDTQYF. CDR3 bases: TGTGCCAGCAGCTCAGCGGGAGGGATCACTCGCACAGATACGCAGTATTTT. Looking up the rest from reference TRBV7-6 and TRBJ2-3 gives the full variable domain: GAGVSQSPRYKVTKRGQDVALRCDPISGHVSLYWYRQALGQGPEFLTYFNYEAQQDKSGLPNDRFSAERPEGSISTLTIQRTEQRDSAMYRCASSSAGGITRTDTQYFGPGTRLTVL.

V is TRBV4-1 and J is TRBJ2-2, with D tentatively TRBD1 (6 bases). V was trimmed by 1 base and J by 1 base, leaving 10 bases between them. The CDR3 is 16 amino acids. Germline CDR1 is MGHRA and CDR2 is YSYEKL. In DNA form, the CDR3 reads TGCGCCAGCAGCCAAGTCGGACAGAAGAACACCGGGGAGCTGTTTTTT. It specifies CASSQVGQKNTGELFF.

Concerning this clonotype itself: This may be a read error: a much more frequent sequence differs by one nucleotide. The genes are TRBV5-1 and TRBJ2-7, with 8 positions matching TRBD1. The CDR3 totals 16 residues. Germline CDR1 and CDR2: SGHRS and YFSETQ. The CDR3 region has the DNA TGCGCCAGCAGCTCCGCAGGGACAGGCCTCTCCTACGAGCCGTACTTC. Amino acids: CASSSAGTGLSYEPYF.

This clonotype came up a few times. The gene calls are TRBV20-1 and TRBJ2-5; a weak D match, TRBD1 (6 bases). Trimming took off 6 bases at V and 5 bases at J, with 13 bases between the two ends. This CDR3 comprises 12 residues. Germline values: CDR1 DFQATT, CDR2 SNEGSKA (reference sequence). The chain's CDR3 is CSAAGARETQYF. The CDR3 nucleotides read TGCAGTGCGGCAGGGGCGCGTGAGACCCAGTACTTC.

This clonotype was found a few times. The chain employs TRBV14 and TRBJ2-7, with a possible D match to TRBD2 (5 bases). Trimming shortened V by 1 base and J by 0 bases, and 13 bases separated the two germline ends. This CDR3 contains 16 residues. Germline CDR1 is SGHDN and CDR2 is FVKESK. The CDR3 here is CASSQGGGPSSYEQYF. Here the CDR3 DNA reads TGTGCCAGCAGCCAAGGCGGAGGCCCCAGCTCCTACGAGCAGTACTTC.

The table lists this clonotype with a few counts. A junction boundary mismatches the germline segment, possibly from a read error. V and J are TRBV20-1 and TRBJ2-7, with 7 nucleotides matching TRBD2. Germline V gene sequence: CDR1 DFQATT, CDR2 SNEGSKA (reference sequence). This CDR3 contains 11 residues. CDR3 region: CIAQRDYEQYF. As DNA, the CDR3 is TGTATTGCCCAGCGGGACTACGAGCAGTACTTC.

This clonotype occurred many times. CDR3: CASLAGGTDTQYF. The CDR3 DNA reads TGTGCCAGCCTCGCCGGGGGCACAGATACGCAGTATTTT. The V and J genes are TRBV7-9 and TRBJ2-3; possibly TRBD2 for D (5 bases). Germline-derived CDR1 and CDR2 are SEHNR and FQNEAQ (reference sequence). The CDR3 spans 13 residues. Trimming removed 8 bases at V and 1 base at J, with 10 bases between.

In this sample, this clonotype turned up a few times. The V gene is TRBV27, the J gene TRBJ1-1; 7 bases map to TRBD1. Germline V gene data show CDR1 as MNHEY and CDR2 as SMNVEV (reference sequence). The CDR3 loop spans 14 amino acids. The ends lost 7 bases at V and 0 bases at J; junction bases unmatched: 5. CDR3 bases: TGTGCCAGCACCCGACAGGGTCTGAACACTGAAGCTTTCTTT. Its translation is CASTRQGLNTEAFF.

This clonotype has just a few counts. The CDR3 protein is CASSARAPHEQFF. The CDR3 DNA reads as TGTGCCAGCAGCGCCCGGGCCCCCCATGAGCAGTTCTTC. The chain links TRBV7-2 to TRBJ2-1; no reliable D call. The germline CDR1 and CDR2 sequences are SGHTA and FQGNSA. CDR3 length equals 13 residues. Between the trimmed V and J ends, which lost 5 bases and 8 bases, there was a span of 13 bases.

The table lists this clonotype with a few counts. J is TRBJ1-2 and V is TRBV11-2; D perhaps matches TRBD1 (6 bases). The CDR3 extends over 14 amino acids. Germline CDR1 SGHAT, CDR2 FQNNGV. Trimming cost V 5 bases and J 2 bases, with 12 bases left between them. The CDR3 bases are TGTGCCAGCAGCGCCCAGACAGGCAACTATGGCTACACCTTC. This codes for CASSAQTGNYGYTF. The variable domain in full, with the rest retrieved from reference TRBV11-2 and TRBJ1-2, is EAGVAQSPRYKIIEKRQSVAFWCNPISGHATLYWYQQILGQGPKLLIQFQNNGVVDDSQLPKDRFSAERLKGVDSTLKIQPAKLEDSAVYLCASSAQTGNYGYTFGSGTRLTVV.

The CDR3 DNA reads as TGCAGTGTCAAAGGCCAGGCGGGAGTCGGGACCCAGTACTTC. This translates into CSVKGQAGVGTQYF. The chain carries TRBV20-1 and TRBJ2-5; 7 nucleotides match TRBD2. The J segment lost 7 bases and the V segment lost 7 bases, leaving 15 bases of the junction unmatched. This CDR3 comprises 14 residues. Germline V gene sequence: CDR1 DFQATT, CDR2 SNEGSKA (reference sequence).

CDR3 protein: CASSPPQGPHGEQFF. CDR3 nucleotide sequence: TGTGCCAGCTCACCACCGCAAGGGCCCCATGGTGAGCAGTTCTTC. The rearrangement uses TRBV18 and TRBJ2-1, with D unresolved. This CDR3 is built from 15 residues. Trimming pared 0 bases from V and 9 bases from J, leaving 15 bases between. CDR1 and CDR2 (germline): KGHSH, LQKENI.

The chain uses TRBV5-6 and TRBJ2-7; D ambiguous. The germline V and J ends were trimmed by 1 base and 0 bases, with 17 bases remaining between them. The CDR3 covers 17 residues. Germline values: CDR1 SGHDT, CDR2 YYEEEE. CDR3 DNA: TGTGCCAGCAGCTTGTACCCTCCGGGTCCGAGCTCCTACGAGCAGTACTTC. Translation gives CASSLYPPGPSSYEQYF.

This clonotype has more than one count but fewer than ten. The gene calls are TRBV6-2 or TRBV6-3 and TRBJ2-7; TRBD2 matches at 8 bases. J gave up 3 bases and V 6 bases, and 19 bases lay outside the gene matches. Germline V CDR1 and CDR2: MNHEY, SVGEGT. CDR3 size: 18 residues. The CDR3 here is CASRSPSRARGGDYEQYF. In DNA, the CDR3 is TGTGCCAGCAGATCACCCTCTCGCGCCCGGGGGGGGGACTACGAGCAGTACTTC.

This clonotype was found many times. The chain joins TRBV4-3 to TRBJ2-1; TRBD1 or TRBD2 may be the D gene (5 bases each). CDR1 is LGHNA, CDR2 YSLEER, per germline. The CDR3 covers 16 residues. The germline V and J ends were trimmed by 1 base and 0 bases, with 10 bases remaining between them. The CDR3, as DNA: TGCGCCAGCAGCCAAGCAGGGACGAGCTCCTACAATGAGCAGTTCTTC. Amino acid sequence: CASSQAGTSSYNEQFF.

The chain joins TRBV7-8 to TRBJ2-1; D call uncertain. V was cut by 5 bases and J by 4 bases, with 6 bases left in between. Germline V gives CDR1 SGHVS, CDR2 FQNEAQ. The CDR3 is made up of 12 amino acids. CDR3 DNA sequence: TGTGCCAGCAGCATGACTTACAATGAGCAGTTCTTC. Translating it yields CASSMTYNEQFF.

About this clonotype itself: Its ends do not fully match the called genes, so a read error is possible. V is TRBV12-3 or TRBV12-4 and J is TRBJ2-1; 7 nucleotides line up with TRBD1. This CDR3 contains 15 residues. The CDR3 sequence: CASSQATGIDNEQSF. The CDR3 bases are TGTGCCAGCAGTCAGGCGACAGGGATTGACAATGAGCAGTCCTTC.

V gene TRBV21-1 combines with J gene TRBJ2-7; the D call in the table, TRBD2, was not verified against the DNA. TRBV21-1 is marked as a pseudogene. The CDR3 sequence is 15 residues long. The CDR3 here is CARPYISGGTYEQYF. The DNA for the CDR3 is TGTGCCAGACCATACATCAGCGGGGGGACCTACGAGCAGTACTTC.

In this sample, this clonotype turned up a few times. The V gene is TRBV12-3 or TRBV12-4, the J gene TRBJ2-7; tentative D call: TRBD1 (6 bases). The CDR3 extends over 13 amino acids. The V and J ends lost 4 bases and 3 bases respectively, with 10 bases between them. CDR3 bases: TGTGCCAGCAGTTACAGGGTCAGCTACGAGCAGTACTTC. This codes for CASSYRVSYEQYF.

This clonotype was seen many times. V usage is TRBV7-9 and J usage is TRBJ1-2; D may be TRBD1 (5 bases). This CDR3 has 12 residues. Between the trimmed V and J ends, which lost 5 bases and 6 bases, there was a span of 10 bases. The V gene's germline CDR1 is SEHNR and CDR2 FQNEAQ (reference sequence). The CDR3, as DNA: TGTGCCAGCAGCCTCGGGGGGGATGGCTACACCTTC. Its translation: CASSLGGDGYTF.

This chain links TRBV9 with TRBJ2-7; D gene ambiguous. The CDR3 sequence is 15 residues long. Per germline, CDR1 SGDLS and CDR2 YYNGEE. V lost 4 bases and J 3 bases, leaving 17 bases between the germline ends. In DNA form, the CDR3 reads TGTGCCAGCAGCCCCCGGTCCACGGCAATCTACGAGCAGTACTTC. Translating it yields CASSPRSTAIYEQYF.

This clonotype was observed a handful of times. The chain is built from TRBV20-1 and TRBJ2-5; possible D gene TRBD2, 6 bases. Per germline, CDR1 DFQATT and CDR2 SNEGSKA (reference sequence). The CDR3 totals 14 residues. Between the trimmed V and J ends, which lost 0 bases and 5 bases, there was a span of 13 bases. CDR3 bases: TGCAGTGCTAGAGATCAGACTAGAAGTGAGACCCAGTACTTC. This encodes CSARDQTRSETQYF.

This clonotype was seen more than once but under ten times. The rearrangement joins TRBV5-6 to TRBJ2-7; 7 bases match TRBD1. Germline V CDR1 and CDR2: SGHDT, YYEEEE. This CDR3 spans 14 amino acids. V shed 0 bases and J 4 bases; nucleotides not matched to a gene: 4. CDR3 sequence: CASSLDNRGYEQYF. DNA for the CDR3: TGTGCCAGCAGCTTGGATAACAGGGGTTACGAGCAGTACTTC.

J is TRBJ2-3 and V is TRBV21-1; the table gives TRBD2 as D, unverified against the DNA. TRBV21-1 is described as a pseudogene. CDR3 size: 16 residues. For the CDR3, the DNA is TGTGCCAGCAGCAAAATCTGCGGGAGATGGAAAGATACGCAGTATTTT. Encoded protein: CASSKICGRWKDTQYF.

This clonotype showed up many times. The chain links TRBV4-1 to TRBJ1-1, with D possibly matching TRBD1 (5 bases). Germline V CDR1 and CDR2: MGHRA, YSYEKL. The V end was cut by 1 base, the J end by 7 bases, with 13 bases between. The CDR3 consists of 14 residues. CDR3 protein: CASSQGTFGFEAFF. The CDR3 bases are TGCGCCAGCAGCCAAGGGACATTTGGATTTGAAGCTTTCTTT.

V and J are TRBV6-1 and TRBJ2-1; 7 nucleotides agree with TRBD2. Unmatched junction bases numbered 13, after V lost 6 bases and J lost 5 bases. The CDR3 runs to 16 residues. CDR1 is MNHNS, CDR2 SASEGT, per germline. For the CDR3, the DNA is TGTGCCAGCAGGGGGGGGTTGGGCAGGACCCACAATGAGCAGTTCTTC. Its translation is CASRGGLGRTHNEQFF.